The next 21 T cell receptor beta chains were all read from a single sample in a study of T cell responses to AZD1222 COVID-19 vaccine. Profiling relied on immunoSEQ multiplex PCR, and the TCRdb table lists in-frame clones only, not all of them. The sample shows about 130,000 clones, 88% of them seen only once. Sequencing used peripheral blood, obtained on day 0 of AZD1222 vaccination. The receptors come from an adult in good health.

As DNA, the CDR3 is TGCAGCGTCGGCGTCGGGACAGGGGGATCTAACTATGGCTACACCTTC. It yields the protein CSVGVGTGGSNYGYTF. The V call is TRBV29-1, the J call TRBJ1-2, with 11 bases fitting TRBD1. From germline, CDR1 is SQVTM and CDR2 ANQGSEA. The CDR3 totals 16 residues. J lost 0 bases, V lost 6 bases, and 9 bases had no gene match.

The chain combines TRBV4-1 with TRBJ1-5; no reliable D call. The germline V gene encodes CDR1 MGHRA and CDR2 YSYEKL. V lost 0 bases and J lost 1, with 7 bases in between. The CDR3 has 15 amino acids. The CDR3 loop is CASSQDRESNQPQHF. CDR3 in DNA: TGCGCCAGCAGCCAAGATAGGGAAAGCAATCAGCCCCAGCATTTT.

V and J are TRBV5-1 and TRBJ1-2, with 9 bases lining up with TRBD1. Trimming at V came to 6 bases and at J to 4 bases, leaving 4 bases not matched to a gene. Germline V gene sequence: CDR1 SGHRS, CDR2 YFSETQ. This CDR3 contains 13 residues. CDR3 in amino acids: CASNAGQGYGYTF. In DNA, the CDR3 is TGCGCCAGCAACGCGGGACAGGGCTATGGCTACACCTTC.

The chain is built from TRBV27 and TRBJ1-4, with 8 positions matching TRBD1. Germline CDR1 is MNHEY and CDR2 is SMNVEV (reference sequence). This CDR3 region has 13 residues. The J segment lost 10 bases and the V segment lost 8 bases, leaving 9 bases of the junction unmatched. CDR3 amino acids: CASGRTGLRKLFF. Here the CDR3 DNA reads TGTGCCAGCGGAAGGACAGGGCTTCGAAAACTGTTTTTT.

The chain combines TRBV3-1 (or the pseudogene TRBV3-2) with TRBJ2-4; D gene unclear. The CDR3 totals 11 residues. Per the germline V gene, CDR1 is LGHDT and CDR2 is YNNKEL (reference sequence). Trimming took off 1 base at V and 9 bases at J, with 4 bases between the two ends. CDR3 sequence (DNA): TGTGCCAGCAGCCAAGGTGCCATTCAGTACTTC. Translation gives CASSQGAIQYF.

This chain links TRBV7-9 with TRBJ2-7; TRBD2 aligns across 9 bases. V lost 0 bases, J lost 6 bases, and 6 bases stayed unmatched. The CDR3 runs 15 residues. Germline CDR1 is SEHNR and CDR2 is FQNEAQ (reference sequence). CDR3: CASSLAGGLASEQYF. The DNA for the CDR3 is TGTGCCAGCAGCTTAGCGGGCGGACTAGCGAGCGAGCAGTACTTC.

The gene calls are TRBV3-1 (or the pseudogene TRBV3-2) and TRBJ2-7, with no clear D. V lost 1 base to trimming and J lost 3 bases, with 13 bases between them. The CDR3 covers 15 residues. Germline CDR1 and CDR2: LGHDT and YNNKEL (reference sequence). The CDR3 protein is CASSQGSLSVYEQYF. The DNA of the CDR3 is TGTGCCAGCAGCCAAGGTTCCCTGAGCGTCTACGAGCAGTACTTC.

Here the CDR3 DNA reads TGCGCCAGCAGCCGGGACGGGGTGATTCCAGATACGCAGTATTTT. Residues: CASSRDGVIPDTQYF. The chain couples TRBV5-1 to TRBJ2-3; D is perhaps TRBD1 or TRBD2 (5 bases each). The germline V gene has CDR1 SGHRS and CDR2 YFSETQ. The CDR3 runs 15 residues. The ends were cut back, 4 bases at V and 4 bases at J, with 16 bases in the middle.

J is TRBJ2-7 and V is TRBV13; possibly TRBD2 for D (5 bases). From germline, CDR1 is PRHDT and CDR2 FYEKMQ (reference sequence). The V end lost 2 bases, the J end lost 7 bases, and 21 bases lay between the germline ends. The CDR3 totals 16 residues. The CDR3 DNA sequence: TGTGCCAGCAGCTTAAGGTTCTGGGAGCCAAAGAGGGAGCAGTACTTC. Residues: CASSLRFWEPKREQYF.

The chain employs TRBV4-3 and TRBJ2-3; D perhaps matches TRBD1 (6 bases). The germline V and J ends were trimmed by 4 bases and 2 bases, with 25 bases remaining between them. The CDR3 contains 19 residues. The germline V gene has CDR1 LGHNA and CDR2 YSLEER. The CDR3 nucleotides read TGCGCCAGCAGCCCCTCTTTCAAGGGGGACCTCTTTCCCACAGATACGCAGTATTTT. Protein product: CASSPSFKGDLFPTDTQYF.

This chain links TRBV28 with TRBJ2-6, with D possibly TRBD1 on 6 matching bases. Germline V gene lookup returns CDR1 MDHEN and CDR2 SYDVKM. The CDR3 has 16 amino acids. Deletions cut 5 bases from V and 3 bases from J, with 14 bases between. The DNA for the CDR3 is TGTGCCAGCAGTGCCCCAGGGGTAAATGGGGCCAACGTCCTGACTTTC. Amino acid sequence: CASSAPGVNGANVLTF. The entire variable domain, with the rest obtained from reference TRBV28 and TRBJ2-6, is as follows: DVKVTQSSRYLVKRTGEKVFLECVQDMDHENMFWYRQDPGLGLRLIYFSYDVKMKEKGDIPEGYSVSREKKERFSLILESASTNQTSMYLCASSAPGVNGANVLTFGAGSRLTVL.

The genes are TRBV7-2 and TRBJ1-1, with 11 positions matching TRBD1. Trimming cost V 5 bases and J 5 bases; bases outside gene matches: 10. The CDR3 has 16 amino acids. Looked up from germline, CDR1 is SGHTA and CDR2 is FQGNSA. The CDR3 sequence: CASSLGQGVLMTEAFF. The CDR3 region has the DNA TGTGCCAGCAGCCTGGGACAGGGGGTCCTAATGACTGAAGCTTTCTTT.

The V and J genes are TRBV12-3 or TRBV12-4 and TRBJ1-1; maybe TRBD1 (5 bases). The CDR3 totals 13 residues. The V end was cut by 5 bases, the J end by 5 bases, with 12 bases between. CDR3 coding DNA: TGTGCCAGCAGTCAGGGTGAATGGACTGAAGCTTTCTTT. This codes for CASSQGEWTEAFF.

The chain links TRBV9 to TRBJ2-1; possibly TRBD2 for D (7 bases). The length of the CDR3 is 16 residues. From germline, CDR1 is SGDLS and CDR2 YYNGEE. Trimming removed 4 bases at V and 1 base at J, with 15 bases between. The DNA for the CDR3 is TGTGCCAGCAGCCTCGAGGGGGGGGCGTCCTACAATGAGCAGTTCTTC. It yields the protein CASSLEGGASYNEQFF.

The CDR3 reads CASSPPGTSGLDTQYF. CDR3 in DNA: TGTGCCAGCTCACCACCCGGGACTAGCGGGCTAGATACGCAGTATTTT. This chain connects TRBV18 to TRBJ2-3, with 12 positions matching TRBD2. J was trimmed by 5 bases and V by 0 bases; bases with no gene match: 3. Germline CDR1 is KGHSH and CDR2 is LQKENI. This CDR3 contains 16 residues.

Regarding this clone: One end of the junction is discordant with germline, which a read error may explain. The genes are TRBV7-7 and TRBJ2-7; no clear D gene. The CDR3 is 13 residues long. Germline assignment: CDR1 SSHAT and CDR2 FNYEAQ (reference sequence). The CDR3 region has the DNA TGTGCTAGCAGCCTGAGTCTCATCAACGAGCAGTACTTC. Its protein product is CASSLSLINEQYF.

This chain joins TRBV6-4 and TRBJ2-7; the D is unclear. The V end was cut by 7 bases, the J end by 1 base, with 20 bases between. This CDR3 has 16 residues. The germline gives CDR1 MRHNA, CDR2 SNTAGT. CDR3 sequence reads: CASIVHREDGSYEQYF. CDR3 DNA: TGTGCCAGCATCGTACACCGTGAGGACGGGTCCTACGAGCAGTACTTC.

V usage is TRBV2 and J usage is TRBJ2-5; 11 nucleotides agree with TRBD1. Germline V gene sequence: CDR1 SNHLY, CDR2 FYNNEI. This CDR3 has 14 amino acids. Trimming at V came to 6 bases and at J to 4 bases, leaving 4 bases not matched to a gene. The CDR3 region has the DNA TGTGCCAGCAGCCGGGACAGGGGGACAGAGACCCAGTACTTC. Protein: CASSRDRGTETQYF.

The chain couples TRBV11-2 to TRBJ2-7, with 7 bases that match TRBD2. This CDR3 comprises 14 residues. V shed 5 bases, J shed 4 bases, and the junction held 8 bases outside the gene matches. Germline lookup yields CDR1 SGHAT and CDR2 FQNNGV. The CDR3 region is CASSQAAGSYEQYF. The CDR3 DNA sequence: TGTGCCAGCAGCCAAGCAGCGGGGAGTTACGAGCAGTACTTC.

This clone occurred once. The gene calls are TRBV10-3 and TRBJ1-5, with D possibly TRBD1 on 5 matching bases. The V end lost 2 bases, the J end lost 2 bases, and 7 bases lay between the germline ends. Per germline, CDR1 ENHRY and CDR2 SYGVKD. CDR3 length: 14 amino acids. The CDR3 nucleotides are TGTGCCATCAGTGAGGGGGGAGGCAATCAGCCCCAGCATTTT. It yields the protein CAISEGGGNQPQHF.

The genes are TRBV9 and TRBJ1-1, with D maybe TRBD1 (5 bases). Trimming pared 0 bases from V and 0 bases from J, leaving 9 bases between. Germline loops: CDR1 SGDLS, CDR2 YYNGEE. The CDR3 length is 15 residues. The CDR3 region has the DNA TGTGCCAGCAGCGTAGGGGACCACATGAACACTGAAGCTTTCTTT. As protein: CASSVGDHMNTEAFF.